The source of this T cell receptor (beta chain) is a study of lymphopenia after photon versus proton radiotherapy (dated by TCRdb to between 2018 and 2021). About the full investigation: The study compared the immunological effects of photon versus proton radiation therapy in patients with gastrointestinal tumors who developed high-grade lymphopenia. A cohort of 20 patients with gastrointestinal tumors who received either photon or proton therapy and subsequently developed lymphopenia was included. The goal of the study was to describe how the two radiation modalities differ in their effects on the immune system.

Libraries were prepared through the immunoSEQ multiplex PCR assay. T cell repertoires were profiled by deep sequencing of rearranged TCR beta loci, alongside multiparametric flow cytometry. TCRdb took over this immuneACCESS table, retaining in-frame rearrangements with V and J assigned. Such tables are incomplete; in checked studies, under half of the missing clones stem from an unresolved V gene, and the remainder is unexplained. The sample profile shows tens of thousands of clones; around nine tenths of them were found once. Around 47% of the sample lies in the top ten. Broad study findings and their caveats: After the lymphocyte count nadir, repertoires from photon-treated patients showed oligoclonal expansion, particularly of CD8+ Temra cells, and this expansion drove the decline in diversity. Across the cohort, among patients who died, a greater drop in TCR diversity after the nadir was inversely correlated with overall survival time. Proton-treated patients stayed relatively stable during treatment, while photon-treated patients lost naive T cells and TCR diversity and gained effector/memory populations. The survival association was assessed only in patients who died, and the authors presented better survival with proton therapy as a possibility rather than a demonstrated result.

Turning to this clone: Which antigen it targets is not known. No much larger clone is present one base from it, and per-base qualities are unavailable.

This receptor was obtained from a woman between 55 and 75 years old with cholangiocarcinoma. Some clones in this sample may be carry-over from other donors' samples. The material was peripheral blood, obtained from a patient treated with proton-based radiotherapy.

The DNA reads TGTGCCAGCAGTTTATTCCGACAGGGGAGAAGATACGAGCAGTACTTC. Its translation is CASSLFRQGRRYEQYF. The receptor chain draws on TRBV27 and TRBJ2-7; 8 nucleotides in the junction match TRBD1. Via the germline V gene (reference sequence), CDR1 is MNHEY and CDR2 SMNVEV. Spanning cysteine to phenylalanine, the CDR3 consists of 16 amino acids. The entry retains the CDR3 DNA only, 48 bases that are in frame from base 1. Ends trimmed: V by 1 base, J by 4 bases; bases unmatched to a gene: 9.